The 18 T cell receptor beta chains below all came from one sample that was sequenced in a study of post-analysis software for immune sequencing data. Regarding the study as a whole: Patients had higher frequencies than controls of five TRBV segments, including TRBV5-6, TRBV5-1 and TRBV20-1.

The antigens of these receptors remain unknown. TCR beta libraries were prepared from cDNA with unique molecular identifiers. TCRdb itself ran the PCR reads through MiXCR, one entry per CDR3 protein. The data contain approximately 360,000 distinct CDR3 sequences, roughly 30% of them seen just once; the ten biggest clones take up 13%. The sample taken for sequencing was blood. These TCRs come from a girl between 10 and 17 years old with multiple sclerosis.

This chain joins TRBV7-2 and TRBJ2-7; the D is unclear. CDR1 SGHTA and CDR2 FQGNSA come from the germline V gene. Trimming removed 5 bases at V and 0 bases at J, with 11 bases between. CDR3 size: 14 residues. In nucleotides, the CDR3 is TGTGCCAGCAGCCCAATAGGATTCTCCTACGAGCAGTACTTC. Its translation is CASSPIGFSYEQYF.

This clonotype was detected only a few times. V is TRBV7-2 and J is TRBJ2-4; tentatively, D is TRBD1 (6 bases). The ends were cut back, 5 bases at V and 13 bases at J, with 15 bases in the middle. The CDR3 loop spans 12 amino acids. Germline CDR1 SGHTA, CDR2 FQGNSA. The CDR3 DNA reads TGTGCCAGCAGCAAACAGGGTTTGGTGCAGTACTTC. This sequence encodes CASSKQGLVQYF.

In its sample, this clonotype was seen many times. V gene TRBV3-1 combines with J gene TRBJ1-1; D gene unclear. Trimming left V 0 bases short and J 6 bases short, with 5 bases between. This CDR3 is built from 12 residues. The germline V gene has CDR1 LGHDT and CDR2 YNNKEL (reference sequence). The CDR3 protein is CASSQERSEAFF. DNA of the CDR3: TGTGCCAGCAGCCAAGAACGATCTGAAGCTTTCTTT.

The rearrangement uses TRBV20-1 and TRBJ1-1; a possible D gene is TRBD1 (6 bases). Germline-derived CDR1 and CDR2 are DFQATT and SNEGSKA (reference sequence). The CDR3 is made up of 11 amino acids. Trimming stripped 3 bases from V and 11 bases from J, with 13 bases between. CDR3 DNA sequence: TGCAGTGCTAGTAAGGGTAGGGGGGCTTTCTTT. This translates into CSASKGRGAFF.

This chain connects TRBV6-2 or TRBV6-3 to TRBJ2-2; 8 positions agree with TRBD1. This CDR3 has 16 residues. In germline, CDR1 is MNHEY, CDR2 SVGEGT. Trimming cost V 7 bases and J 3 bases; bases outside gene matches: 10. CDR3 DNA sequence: TGTGCCAGCATCGGTACAGGGGGTCGGGACACCGGGGAGCTGTTTTTT. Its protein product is CASIGTGGRDTGELFF.

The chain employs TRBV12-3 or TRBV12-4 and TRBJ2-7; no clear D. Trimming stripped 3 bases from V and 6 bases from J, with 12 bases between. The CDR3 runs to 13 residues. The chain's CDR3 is CASSLPLSSEQYF. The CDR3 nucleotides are TGTGCCAGCAGTTTGCCCCTAAGCTCCGAGCAGTACTTC.

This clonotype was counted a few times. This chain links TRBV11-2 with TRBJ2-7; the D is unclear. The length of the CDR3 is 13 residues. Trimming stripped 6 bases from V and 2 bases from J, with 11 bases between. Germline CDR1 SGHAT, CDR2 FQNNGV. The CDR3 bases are TGTGCCAGCAGACCTTGGCAAACCTACGAGCAGTACTTC. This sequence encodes CASRPWQTYEQYF. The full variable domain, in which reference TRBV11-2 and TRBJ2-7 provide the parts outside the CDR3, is EAGVAQSPRYKIIEKRQSVAFWCNPISGHATLYWYQQILGQGPKLLIQFQNNGVVDDSQLPKDRFSAERLKGVDSTLKIQPAKLEDSAVYLCASRPWQTYEQYFGPGTRLTVT.

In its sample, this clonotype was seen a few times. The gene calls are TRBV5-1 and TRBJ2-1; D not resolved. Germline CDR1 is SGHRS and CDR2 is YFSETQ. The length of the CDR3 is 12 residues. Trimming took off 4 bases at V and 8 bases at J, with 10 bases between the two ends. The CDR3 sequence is CASSPLGHEQFF. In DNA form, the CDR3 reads TGCGCCAGCAGCCCTCTTGGCCATGAGCAGTTCTTC.

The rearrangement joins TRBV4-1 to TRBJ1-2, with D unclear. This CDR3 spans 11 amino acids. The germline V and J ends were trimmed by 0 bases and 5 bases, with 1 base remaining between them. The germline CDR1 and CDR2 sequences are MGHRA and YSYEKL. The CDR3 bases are TGCGCCAGCAGCCAAGAATATGGCTACACCTTC. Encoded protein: CASSQEYGYTF.

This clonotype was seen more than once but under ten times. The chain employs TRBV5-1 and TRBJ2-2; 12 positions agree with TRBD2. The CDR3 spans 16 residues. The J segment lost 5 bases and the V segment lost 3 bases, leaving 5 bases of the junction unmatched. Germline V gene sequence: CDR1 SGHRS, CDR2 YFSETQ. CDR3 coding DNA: TGCGCCAGCAGCTCGCGGACTAGCGGGGATACCGGGGAGCTGTTTTTT. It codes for CASSSRTSGDTGELFF.

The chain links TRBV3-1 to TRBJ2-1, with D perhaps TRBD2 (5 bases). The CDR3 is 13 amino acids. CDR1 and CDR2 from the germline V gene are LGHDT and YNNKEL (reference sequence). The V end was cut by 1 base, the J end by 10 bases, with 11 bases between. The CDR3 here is CASSQAPGWEQFF. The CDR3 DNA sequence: TGTGCCAGCAGCCAAGCACCGGGATGGGAGCAGTTCTTC.

CDR3: CASSYGRPKGYSNQPQHF. Written as DNA, the CDR3 is TGTGCCAGCAGTTACGGGAGACCAAAAGGGTATAGCAATCAGCCCCAGCATTTT. This rearrangement joins TRBV6-5 to TRBJ1-5; D is undetermined. Trimming shortened V by 2 bases and J by 0 bases, and 17 bases separated the two germline ends. The CDR3 runs 18 residues. Germline V CDR1 and CDR2: MNHEY, SVGAGI.

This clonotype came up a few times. The DNA of the CDR3 is TGTGCCAGCAGACCGCCGGGACTCGAAAGGGATGAGCAGTTCTTC. Translating it yields CASRPPGLERDEQFF. The chain recombines TRBV7-2 with TRBJ2-1; tentative D call: TRBD2 (6 bases). Germline CDR1 is SGHTA and CDR2 is FQGNSA. V lost 6 bases and J lost 8, with 20 bases in between. The CDR3 is 15 residues long. The complete variable domain, with remaining parts taken from reference TRBV7-2 and TRBJ2-1, reads GAGVSQSPSNKVTEKGKDVELRCDPISGHTALYWYRQSLGQGLEFLIYFQGNSAPDKSGLPSDRFSAERTGGSVSTLTIQRTQQEDSAVYLCASRPPGLERDEQFFGPGTRLTVL.

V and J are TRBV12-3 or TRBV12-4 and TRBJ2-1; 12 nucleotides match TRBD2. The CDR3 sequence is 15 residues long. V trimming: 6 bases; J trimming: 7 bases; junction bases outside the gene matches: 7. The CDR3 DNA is TGTGCCAGCAGCCCTACTAGCGGGGGGTGGAATGAGCAGTTCTTC. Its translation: CASSPTSGGWNEQFF.

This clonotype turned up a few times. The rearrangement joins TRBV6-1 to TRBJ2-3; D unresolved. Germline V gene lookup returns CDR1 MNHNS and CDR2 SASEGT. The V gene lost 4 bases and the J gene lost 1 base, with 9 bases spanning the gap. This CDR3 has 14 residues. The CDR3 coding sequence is TGTGCCAGCAGTGGGGCAGGCCGCACAGATACGCAGTATTTT. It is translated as CASSGAGRTDTQYF.

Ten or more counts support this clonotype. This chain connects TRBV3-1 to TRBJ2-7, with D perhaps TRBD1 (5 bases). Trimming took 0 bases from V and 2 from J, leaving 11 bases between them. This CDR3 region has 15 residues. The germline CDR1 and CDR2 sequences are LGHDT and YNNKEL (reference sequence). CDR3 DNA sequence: TGTGCCAGCAGCCAAGATTCTGGACAACCCTACGAGCAGTACTTC. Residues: CASSQDSGQPYEQYF.

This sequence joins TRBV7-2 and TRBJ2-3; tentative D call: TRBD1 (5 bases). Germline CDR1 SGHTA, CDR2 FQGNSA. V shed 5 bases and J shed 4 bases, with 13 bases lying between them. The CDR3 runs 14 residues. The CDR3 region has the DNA TGTGCCAGCAGCCTCCCGTGGGGCGCAGATACGCAGTATTTT. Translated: CASSLPWGADTQYF.

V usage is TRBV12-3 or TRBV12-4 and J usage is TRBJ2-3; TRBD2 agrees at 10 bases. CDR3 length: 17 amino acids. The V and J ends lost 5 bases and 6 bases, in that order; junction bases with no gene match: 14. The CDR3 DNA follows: TGTGCCAGCAGTCCCAGCGGGGGGGCCGTGTTTTTGGATACGCAGTATTTT. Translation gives CASSPSGGAVFLDTQYF.